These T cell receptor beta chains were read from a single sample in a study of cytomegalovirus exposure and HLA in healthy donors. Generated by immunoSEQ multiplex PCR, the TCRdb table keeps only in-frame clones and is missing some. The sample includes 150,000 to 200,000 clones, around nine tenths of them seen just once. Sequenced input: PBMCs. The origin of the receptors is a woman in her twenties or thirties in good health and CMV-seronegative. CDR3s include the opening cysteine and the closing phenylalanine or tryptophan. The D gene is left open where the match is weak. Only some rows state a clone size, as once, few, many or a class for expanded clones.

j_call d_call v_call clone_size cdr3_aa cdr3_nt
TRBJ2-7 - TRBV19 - CASSARQAYEQYF TGTGCCAGTAGTGCAAGACAGGCCTACGAGCAGTACTTC
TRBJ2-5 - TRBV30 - CAWNAGQETQYF TGTGCCTGGAATGCAGGACAAGAGACCCAGTACTTC
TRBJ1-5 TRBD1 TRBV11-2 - CASSLESGTGGNQPQHF TGTGCCAGCAGCTTAGAGTCCGGGACAGGGGGCAATCAGCCCCAGCATTTT
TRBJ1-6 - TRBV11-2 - CASSLLPQQGSSYNSPLHF TGTGCCAGCAGCTTACTGCCCCAACAGGGCAGTTCCTATAATTCACCCCTCCACTTT
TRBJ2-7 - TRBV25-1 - CASSGDTNLPYEQYF TGTGCCAGCAGTGGGGACACCAATTTACCCTACGAGCAGTACTTC
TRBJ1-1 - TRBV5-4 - CASSLDREVAFF TGTGCCAGCAGCTTGGACAGGGAAGTAGCTTTCTTT
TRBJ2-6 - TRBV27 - CASIPQVSGANVLTF TGTGCCAGCATTCCACAAGTCTCTGGGGCCAACGTCCTGACTTTC
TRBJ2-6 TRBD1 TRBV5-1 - CASSLSGTGGAGANVLTF TGCGCCAGCAGCTTATCCGGGACAGGGGGCGCCGGGGCCAACGTCCTGACTTTC
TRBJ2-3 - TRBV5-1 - CASSLLGGASTDTQYF TGCGCCAGCAGCTTGTTGGGCGGGGCCAGCACAGATACGCAGTATTTT
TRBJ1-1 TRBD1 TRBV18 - CASSPGTGGLTGTEAFF TGTGCCAGCTCACCCGGGACAGGGGGCCTTACTGGCACTGAAGCTTTCTTT
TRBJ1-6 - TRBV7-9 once CASSLPRYNSPLHF TGTGCCAGCAGCTTACCGCGGTATAATTCACCCCTCCACTTT
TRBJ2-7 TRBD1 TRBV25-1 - CARRTGGAGPQYF TGTGCGAGAAGGACAGGGGGCGCAGGGCCGCAGTACTTC
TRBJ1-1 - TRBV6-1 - CASSRQNMNTEAFF TGTGCCAGCAGTCGACAGAATATGAACACTGAAGCTTTCTTT
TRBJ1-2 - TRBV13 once CASSLEGVGGYTF TGTGCCAGCAGCTTAGAAGGGGTTGGGGGCTACACCTTC
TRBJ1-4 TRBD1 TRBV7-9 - CASRPRRTGNNEKLFF TGTGCCAGCAGGCCTAGAAGGACAGGGAATAATGAAAAACTGTTTTTT
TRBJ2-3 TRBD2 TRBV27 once CASSAPSGTTDTQYF TGTGCCAGCAGTGCGCCTAGCGGTACCACAGATACGCAGTATTTT
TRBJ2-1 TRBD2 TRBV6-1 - CASSGPTSGGFDLGEQFF TGTGCCAGCAGTGGACCGACTAGCGGGGGGTTCGATCTTGGTGAGCAGTTCTTC
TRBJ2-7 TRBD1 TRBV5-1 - CASSSRGLHEQYF TGCGCCAGCAGCTCCAGGGGGCTCCACGAGCAGTACTTC
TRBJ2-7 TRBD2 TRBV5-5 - CASSLASGAYEQYF TGTGCCAGCAGCTTGGCTAGCGGGGCCTACGAGCAGTACTTC
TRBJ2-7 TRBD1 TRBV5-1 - CASSLESGTVYEQYF TGCGCCAGCAGCTTGGAGAGTGGGACAGTCTACGAGCAGTACTTC
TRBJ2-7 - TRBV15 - CATSSGESSYEQYF TGTGCCACCAGCAGCGGGGAAAGTTCCTACGAGCAGTACTTC
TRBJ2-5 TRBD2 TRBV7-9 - CASSLGPGLADLETQYF TGTGCCAGCAGCTTAGGGCCGGGACTAGCTGACTTAGAGACCCAGTACTTC
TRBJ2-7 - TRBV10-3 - CAISGGVGYEQYF TGTGCCATCAGTGGGGGGGTGGGATACGAGCAGTACTTC
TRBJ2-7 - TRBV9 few CASSTTASSYEQYF TGTGCCAGCAGCACCACTGCTAGCTCCTACGAGCAGTACTTC
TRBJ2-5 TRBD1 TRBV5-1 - CASSWGQGVEETQYF TGCGCCAGCAGCTGGGGACAGGGAGTGGAAGAGACCCAGTACTTC